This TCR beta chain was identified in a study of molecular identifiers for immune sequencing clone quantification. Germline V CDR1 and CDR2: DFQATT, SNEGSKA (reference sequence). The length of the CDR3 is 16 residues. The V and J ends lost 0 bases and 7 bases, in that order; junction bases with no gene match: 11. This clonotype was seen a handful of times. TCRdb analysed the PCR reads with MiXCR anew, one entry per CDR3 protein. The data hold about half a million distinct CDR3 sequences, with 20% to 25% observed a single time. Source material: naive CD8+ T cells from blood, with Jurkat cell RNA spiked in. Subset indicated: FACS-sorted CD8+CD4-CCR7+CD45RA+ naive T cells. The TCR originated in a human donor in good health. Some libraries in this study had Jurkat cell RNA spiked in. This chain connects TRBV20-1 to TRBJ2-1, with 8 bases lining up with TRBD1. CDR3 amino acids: CSARDGFGQGQNEQFF. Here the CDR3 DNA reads TGCAGTGCTAGAGATGGTTTTGGACAGGGCCAAAATGAGCAGTTCTTC.